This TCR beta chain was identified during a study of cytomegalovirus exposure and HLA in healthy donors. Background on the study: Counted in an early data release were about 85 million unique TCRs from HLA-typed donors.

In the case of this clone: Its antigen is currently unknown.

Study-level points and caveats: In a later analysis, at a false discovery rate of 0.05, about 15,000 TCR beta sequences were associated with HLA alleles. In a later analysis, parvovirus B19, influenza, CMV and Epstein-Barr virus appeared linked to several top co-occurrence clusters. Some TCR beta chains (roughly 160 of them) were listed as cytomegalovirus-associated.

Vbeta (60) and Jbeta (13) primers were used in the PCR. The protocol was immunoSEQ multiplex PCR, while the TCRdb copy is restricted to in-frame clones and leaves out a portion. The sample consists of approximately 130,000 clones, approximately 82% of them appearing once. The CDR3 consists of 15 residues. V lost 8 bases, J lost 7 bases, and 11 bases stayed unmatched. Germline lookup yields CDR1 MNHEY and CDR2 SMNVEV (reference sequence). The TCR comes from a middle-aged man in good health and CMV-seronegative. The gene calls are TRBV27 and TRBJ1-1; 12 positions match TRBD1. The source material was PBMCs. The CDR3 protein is CASGEHRDRGREAFF. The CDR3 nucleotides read TGTGCCAGCGGGGAACACCGGGACAGGGGGCGTGAAGCTTTCTTT.